The next 23 T cell receptor beta chains were all read from a single sample in a study of CD8 T cells in ankylosing spondylitis. TCRdb fed the 5' RACE reads into MiXCR, producing one record per CDR3 protein. Of 85,000 to 100,000 distinct CDR3 sequences listed, 7.5% to 9% are singletons. Sequenced material: blood, either unsorted or a sorted T cell fraction (not recorded which). These receptors all come from a male donor with ankylosing spondylitis or in good health (not recorded which).

This clonotype appeared many times. This sequence joins TRBV29-1 and TRBJ2-1, with D perhaps assigned TRBD1 or TRBD2 (7 bases each). The V and J ends lost 3 bases and 12 bases respectively, with 21 bases between them. CDR3 length: 14 residues. Looked up from germline, CDR1 is SQVTM and CDR2 is ANQGSEA. The CDR3 loop is CSVEASGQVGWQFF. In DNA, the CDR3 is TGCAGCGTTGAGGCTAGCGGACAGGTCGGGTGGCAGTTCTTC.

This clonotype was found many times. This chain uses TRBV29-1 with TRBJ2-1; 11 nucleotides line up with TRBD2. Per germline, CDR1 SQVTM and CDR2 ANQGSEA. The V and J ends lost 4 bases and 6 bases, in that order; junction bases with no gene match: 2. The CDR3 has 13 amino acids. The CDR3: CSVGGLAGNEQFF. CDR3 DNA sequence: TGCAGCGTTGGTGGACTAGCGGGCAATGAGCAGTTCTTC.

This clonotype has just a few counts. The genes are TRBV5-6 and TRBJ2-7; D is possibly TRBD2 (6 bases). Germline V CDR1 and CDR2: SGHDT, YYEEEE. The CDR3 covers 14 residues. Deletions cut 2 bases from V and 0 bases from J, with 9 bases between. DNA of the CDR3: TGTGCCAGCAGCTTCGGTAGCGGCTCCTACGAGCAGTACTTC. It yields the protein CASSFGSGSYEQYF.

For this clonotype: A read error may produce the germline difference seen at one junction end. The chain combines TRBV29-1 with TRBJ2-7, with 9 bases matching TRBD1. The V gene's germline CDR1 is SQVTM and CDR2 ANQGSEA. CDR3 length: 17 amino acids. CDR3 sequence: CSVADRGARNSSYEQYF. In DNA, the CDR3 is TGCAGCGTCGCGGACAGGGGCGCTCGAAATAGCTCCTACGAGCAGTACTTT.

This clonotype has ten or more counts. V is TRBV4-2 and J is TRBJ2-3; D possibly corresponds to TRBD1 (5 bases). CDR1 is LGHNA and CDR2 is YNFKEQ in the germline V gene. Trimming took off 1 base at V and 3 bases at J, with 20 bases between the two ends. The CDR3 consists of 18 residues. The CDR3 sequence is CASSQAGFLRAFTDTQYF. The CDR3 DNA reads TGTGCCAGCAGCCAAGCAGGGTTCTTACGGGCCTTTACAGATACGCAGTATTTT.

This clonotype was found many times. The CDR3 DNA follows: TGTGCCAGCAGCCAAAGAAGCGGGACAGGGATAGGGAATGAGCAGTTCTTC. Translating gives CASSQRSGTGIGNEQFF. This chain links TRBV14 with TRBJ2-1; 9 bases are a match to TRBD1. V was clipped by 2 bases and J by 7 bases; unmatched bases: 12. There are 17 residues in the CDR3. The germline V gene has CDR1 SGHDN and CDR2 FVKESK.

This clonotype appeared many times. Mismatch with germline at one junction end may stem from a read error. The rearrangement links TRBV7-7 to TRBJ2-5; maybe TRBD1 (6 bases). Germline values: CDR1 SSHAT, CDR2 FNYEAQ (reference sequence). This CDR3 region has 13 residues. The CDR3 sequence: CASSAGQPETQYF. The DNA of the CDR3 is TGTGCTAGCAGCGCAGGACAGCCGGAGACCCAGTACTTC.

This clonotype was seen ten or more times. The genes are TRBV12-3 or TRBV12-4 and TRBJ2-1; 12 nucleotides agree with TRBD2. V lost 4 bases to trimming and J lost 5 bases; unmatched junction nucleotides: 6. CDR3 length: 16 residues. The DNA of the CDR3 is TGTGCCAGCAGTTCCCCTAGCGGGGGGGCGAACAATGAGCAGTTCTTC. This sequence encodes CASSSPSGGANNEQFF.

This clonotype was counted ten times or more. Here the CDR3 DNA reads TGCAGCGCCCTGACTAGCGGGGGGTTTGGGACCGGGGAGCTGTTTTTT. Its translation is CSALTSGGFGTGELFF. The V and J genes are TRBV29-1 and TRBJ2-2; 13 positions match TRBD2. V trimming: 7 bases; J trimming: 5 bases; junction bases outside the gene matches: 10. The CDR3 sequence is 16 residues long. Germline CDR1 is SQVTM and CDR2 is ANQGSEA.

This clonotype occurred a few times. The V gene is TRBV7-6, the J gene TRBJ2-2; 10 bases align to TRBD2. CDR3 length equals 15 residues. The trim removed 0 bases at V and 5 bases at J, leaving 0 bases unmatched. The germline V gene encodes CDR1 SGHVS and CDR2 FNYEAQ. DNA for the CDR3: TGTGCCAGCAGCTTAGCGACTAGCGGGACCGGGGAGCTGTTTTTT. This codes for CASSLATSGTGELFF.

In its sample, this clonotype was seen many times. The chain uses TRBV15 and TRBJ2-7, with 7 nucleotides matching TRBD1. After removal of 3 bases from V and 4 bases from J, the junction contained 15 bases not matched to a gene. The CDR3 extends over 17 amino acids. Germline lookup yields CDR1 LNHNV and CDR2 YYDKDF (reference sequence). In nucleotides, the CDR3 is TGTGCCACCAGCAGCCCCTCGTCCGACAGGGATCAATACGAGCAGTACTTC. Translation gives CATSSPSSDRDQYEQYF.

This clonotype was detected ten times or more. The chain uses TRBV7-4 and TRBJ2-7; no clear D. CDR3 length: 15 amino acids. The V end lost 1 base, the J end lost 0 bases, and 10 bases lay between the germline ends. Germline CDR1 and CDR2: SGHVT and SQSDAQ. The CDR3 here is CASSLGADFSYEQYF. The DNA of the CDR3 is TGTGCCAGCAGCTTAGGGGCAGATTTCTCCTACGAGCAGTACTTC.

A few counts support this clonotype. The rearrangement links TRBV29-1 to TRBJ2-7; D gene unclear. Trimming stripped 6 bases from V and 5 bases from J, with 17 bases between. Germline CDR1 SQVTM, CDR2 ANQGSEA. The CDR3 extends over 13 amino acids. The CDR3 loop reads CSVATRQGNEQYF. CDR3 coding DNA: TGCAGCGTAGCCACAAGGCAAGGGAACGAGCAGTACTTC.

The sample holds many counts of this clonotype. V gene TRBV12-3 or TRBV12-4 combines with J gene TRBJ2-3; the D is unclear. Deletions cut 6 bases from V and 5 bases from J, with 6 bases between. This CDR3 comprises 11 residues. CDR3 sequence reads: CASSPQDTQYF. The CDR3 bases are TGTGCCAGCAGCCCGCAAGATACGCAGTATTTT.

This chain links TRBV7-2 with TRBJ2-3; TRBD2 agrees at 10 bases. This CDR3 has 16 residues. The junction had 3 bases not matched to a gene; V was cut back by 0 bases and J by 3 bases. Germline-derived CDR1 and CDR2 are SGHTA and FQGNSA. In DNA, the CDR3 is TGTGCCAGCAGCTTAGCGGGGACTAGCGCGACAGATACGCAGTATTTT. Translation gives CASSLAGTSATDTQYF.

The table lists this clonotype with a few counts. The chain links TRBV29-1 to TRBJ1-5; TRBD1 is a possible D gene (6 bases). CDR1 and CDR2 from the germline V gene are SQVTM and ANQGSEA. V was pared by 4 bases and J by 4 bases, with 11 bases between. CDR3 length equals 13 residues. CDR3 coding DNA: TGCAGCGTTGGGGGGGGCCCTAATCAGCCCCAGCATTTT. Translated, it gives CSVGGGPNQPQHF.

This clonotype was observed at least ten times. The CDR3 DNA sequence: TGTGCCAGCAGTTTAGAGGGGACAGGGGGCCTGAACACTGAAGCTTTCTTT. As protein: CASSLEGTGGLNTEAFF. This chain joins TRBV12-3 or TRBV12-4 and TRBJ1-1; 12 bases agree with TRBD1. The CDR3 runs 17 residues. The trim removed 1 base at V and 0 bases at J, leaving 3 bases unmatched.

This clonotype was recorded at least ten times. V and J are TRBV5-1 and TRBJ1-2; D uncertain. With 0 bases removed from V and 3 bases from J, the gap between germline ends came to 9 bases. The V gene's germline CDR1 is SGHRS and CDR2 YFSETQ. The CDR3 covers 14 residues. The CDR3 loop reads CASSLVSGDYGYTF. CDR3 nucleotides: TGCGCCAGCAGCTTGGTCTCAGGCGACTATGGCTACACCTTC.

The DNA of the CDR3 is TGTGCCAGCAGCCAAGATCTAAGGGGTTCAGGAAACACCATATATTTT. Protein product: CASSQDLRGSGNTIYF. V is TRBV4-2 and J is TRBJ1-3; weak D call: TRBD1 (5 bases). Germline CDR1 is LGHNA and CDR2 is YNFKEQ. The CDR3 covers 16 residues. V was cut by 0 bases and J by 4 bases, with 13 bases left in between.

A remark on this clonotype: Since a much larger clone is just one base distant, this may be a read error. The CDR3 nucleotides are TGCGCCAGCAGCTTGGGACTAGACTGGCCCAATGAGCAGTTCTTC. As protein: CASSLGLDWPNEQFF. The V and J genes are TRBV5-1 and TRBJ2-1; TRBD2 is a possible D gene (6 bases). V lost 0 bases and J 6 bases, leaving 13 bases between the germline ends. The CDR3 runs 15 residues. The germline V gene encodes CDR1 SGHRS and CDR2 YFSETQ.

This clonotype was found many times. V is TRBV13 and J is TRBJ2-6; the D call may be TRBD1 or TRBD2 (6 bases each). The V end lost 4 bases, the J end lost 2 bases, and 12 bases lay between the germline ends. In germline, CDR1 is PRHDT, CDR2 FYEKMQ (reference sequence). This CDR3 region has 16 residues. The CDR3 DNA reads TGTGCCAGCAGCTCCCTAGGGGGGCCTGGGGCCAACGTCCTGACTTTC. Translated: CASSSLGGPGANVLTF.

This clonotype has a count of ten or more. The rearrangement uses TRBV18 and TRBJ2-5; D not resolved. Germline V lookup: CDR1 KGHSH, CDR2 LQKENI. V lost 1 base to trimming and J lost 6 bases, with 9 bases between them. The CDR3 totals 13 residues. The CDR3 DNA reads as TGTGCCAGCTCACCACAGGGTTTTCAGACCCAGTACTTC. This codes for CASSPQGFQTQYF.

This clonotype was seen many times. The gene calls are TRBV7-8 and TRBJ2-1, with 10 bases that match TRBD2. This CDR3 is built from 16 residues. Trimming cost V 5 bases and J 6 bases; bases outside gene matches: 10. From germline, CDR1 is SGHVS and CDR2 FQNEAQ. The CDR3 bases are TGTGCCAGCAGCCCCACTCTAGCGGGGGCCCTCAATGAGCAGTTCTTC. It codes for CASSPTLAGALNEQFF. Using reference TRBV7-8 and TRBJ2-1 for the parts outside the CDR3, the full variable domain is GAGVSQSPRYKVAKRGQDVALRCDPISGHVSLFWYQQALGQGPEFLTYFQNEAQLDKSGLPSDRFFAERPEGSVSTLKIQRTQQEDSAVYLCASSPTLAGALNEQFFGPGTRLTVL.